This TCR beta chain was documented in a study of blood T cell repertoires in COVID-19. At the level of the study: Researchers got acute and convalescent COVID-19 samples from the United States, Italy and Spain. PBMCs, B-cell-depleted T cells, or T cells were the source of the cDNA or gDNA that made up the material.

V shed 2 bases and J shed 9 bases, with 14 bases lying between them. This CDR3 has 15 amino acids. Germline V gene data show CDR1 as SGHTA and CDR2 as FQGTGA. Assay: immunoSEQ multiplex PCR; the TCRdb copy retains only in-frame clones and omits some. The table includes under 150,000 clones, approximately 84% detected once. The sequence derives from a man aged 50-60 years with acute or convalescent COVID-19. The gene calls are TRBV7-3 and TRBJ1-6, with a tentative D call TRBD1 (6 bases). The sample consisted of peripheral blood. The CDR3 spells CASSLVGGSGSPLHF. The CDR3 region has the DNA TGTGCCAGCAGCTTAGTTGGGGGCTCCGGTTCACCCCTCCACTTT. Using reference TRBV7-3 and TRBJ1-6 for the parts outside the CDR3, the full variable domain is GAGVSQTPSNKVTEKGKYVELRCDPISGHTALYWYRQSLGQGPEFLIYFQGTGAADDSGLPNDRFFAVRPEGSVSTLKIQRTERGDSAVYLCASSLVGGSGSPLHFGNGTRLTVT.